A single sample is the source of the 20 T cell receptor beta chains below, sequenced in a study of cytomegalovirus exposure and HLA in healthy donors. Vbeta (60) and Jbeta (13) primers were used in the PCR. Generated by immunoSEQ multiplex PCR, the TCRdb table keeps only in-frame clones and is missing some. Its clone listing holds tens of thousands of clones. The specimen sequenced was PBMCs. These receptors all come from a man aged 50 to 60 in good health and CMV-seropositive.

This sequence joins TRBV30 and TRBJ1-6; 7 bases fit TRBD1. Germline CDR1 GTSNPN, CDR2 SVGIG (reference sequence). J gave up 11 bases and V 2 bases, and 3 bases lay outside the gene matches. The CDR3 consists of 12 residues. The CDR3 sequence is CAWSQQGPPLHF. The DNA of the CDR3 is TGTGCCTGGAGTCAACAGGGGCCACCCCTCCACTTT.

The J gene is TRBJ2-3, the V gene TRBV4-1, with 15 nucleotides matching TRBD2. From germline, CDR1 is MGHRA and CDR2 YSYEKL. This CDR3 has 18 amino acids. J lost 3 bases, V lost 1 base, and 5 bases had no gene match. This CDR3 reads CASSQVIGLAGGTDTQYF. Written as DNA, the CDR3 is TGCGCCAGCAGCCAAGTTATAGGACTAGCGGGAGGGACAGATACGCAGTATTTT.

This sequence joins TRBV7-9 and TRBJ2-3; D uncertain. Looked up from germline, CDR1 is SEHNR and CDR2 is FQNEAQ (reference sequence). Trimming took off 5 bases at V and 3 bases at J, with 6 bases between the two ends. The CDR3 extends over 12 amino acids. CDR3 region: CASSPNTDTQYF. The CDR3 DNA is TGTGCCAGCAGCCCTAATACAGATACGCAGTATTTT.

V and J are TRBV25-1 and TRBJ2-3; 8 bases map to TRBD1. Germline V gene sequence: CDR1 MGHDK, CDR2 SYGVNS. Trimming took 5 bases from V and 4 from J; bases not matched to a gene: 8. The length of the CDR3 is 15 residues. The CDR3 DNA reads TGTGCCAGCAGTTATAACAGGGGGTTCTCAGATACGCAGTATTTT. Protein product: CASSYNRGFSDTQYF. Filled out from reference TRBV25-1 and TRBJ2-3, the complete variable domain reads EADIYQTPRYLVIGTGKKITLECSQTMGHDKMYWYQQDPGMELHLIHYSYGVNSTEKGDLSSESTVSRIRTEHFPLTLESARPSHTSQYLCASSYNRGFSDTQYFGPGTRLTVL.

The gene calls are TRBV11-2 and TRBJ2-3; possibly TRBD2 for D (5 bases). V was trimmed by 2 bases and J by 11 bases, leaving 26 bases between them. Germline V gene lookup returns CDR1 SGHAT and CDR2 FQNNGV. The CDR3 spans 17 residues. CDR3 DNA: TGTGCCAGCAGCTTACTAGGCTCGGGAAAGGCGGACCGCAGGCAGTATTTT. Encoded protein: CASSLLGSGKADRRQYF.

The chain couples TRBV28 to TRBJ1-2, with 7 positions matching TRBD1. The germline gives CDR1 MDHEN, CDR2 SYDVKM. The length of the CDR3 is 13 residues. With 7 bases clipped from V and 1 base from J, the junction kept 3 bases outside the gene matches. The CDR3 loop is CASKAGGNYGYTF. In nucleotides, the CDR3 is TGTGCCAGCAAGGCAGGGGGTAACTATGGCTACACCTTC.

The chain recombines TRBV6-5 with TRBJ2-3; TRBD2 agrees at 7 bases. Trimming at V came to 6 bases and at J to 2 bases, leaving 5 bases not matched to a gene. The CDR3 length is 14 residues. Germline V gives CDR1 MNHEY, CDR2 SVGAGI. The DNA of the CDR3 is TGTGCCAGCAGGCCCGGGGGGTACACAGATACGCAGTATTTT. It codes for CASRPGGYTDTQYF.

The chain employs TRBV28 and TRBJ2-5; the D gene is possibly TRBD1 (6 bases). The germline V and J ends were trimmed by 5 bases and 4 bases, with 8 bases remaining between them. Germline CDR1 MDHEN, CDR2 SYDVKM. The CDR3 is 12 residues long. In nucleotides, the CDR3 is TGTGCCAGCAGTGGGACAAGAGAGACCCAGTACTTC. Amino acid sequence: CASSGTRETQYF.

This sequence joins TRBV29-1 and TRBJ2-2; a weak D match, TRBD2 (5 bases). The length of the CDR3 is 17 residues. The V and J ends lost 3 bases and 5 bases respectively, with 22 bases between them. From germline, CDR1 is SQVTM and CDR2 ANQGSEA. CDR3 amino acids: CSVDVRLEATGTGELFF. In nucleotides, the CDR3 is TGCAGCGTTGACGTGAGACTTGAGGCGACGGGAACCGGGGAGCTGTTTTTT.

Notes on this clone: Other DNA sequences of this sample code for an identical CDR3. J is TRBJ1-6 and V is TRBV30; 7 bases are shared with TRBD1. Germline V gene lookup returns CDR1 GTSNPN and CDR2 SVGIG (reference sequence). This CDR3 is 14 amino acids long. In DNA, the CDR3 is TGTGCTCAATCGAGGGGGCCAGGCAATTCACCCCTCCACTTT. It specifies CAQSRGPGNSPLHF.

The genes are TRBV29-1 and TRBJ1-3; 11 bases are shared with TRBD1. This CDR3 is 15 amino acids long. Germline CDR1 reads SQVTM; CDR2 reads ANQGSEA. Losses at the gene ends were 6 bases for V and 4 bases for J; bases not matched to a gene: 8. Here the CDR3 reads CSVRARTGGGNTIYF. The CDR3 DNA sequence: TGCAGCGTACGAGCTCGGACAGGGGGCGGAAACACCATATATTTT.

J is TRBJ2-1 and V is TRBV6-1, with no clear D. Trimming cost V 8 bases and J 3 bases, with 11 bases left between them. The CDR3 is 13 residues long. Germline V gene lookup returns CDR1 MNHNS and CDR2 SASEGT. The CDR3 DNA sequence: TGTGCCAGCCAGCCGTGGAGCTACAATGAGCAGTTCTTC. Protein: CASQPWSYNEQFF.

Notes on this clone: The sample carries other DNA sequences with the same CDR3. The V call is TRBV7-2, the J call TRBJ1-2; 7 positions agree with TRBD1. Germline CDR1 and CDR2: SGHTA and FQGNSA. The CDR3 has 16 residues. Trimming took 7 bases from V and 2 from J; bases not matched to a gene: 13. CDR3 sequence: CASTPKSGGANYGYTF. The CDR3 nucleotides are TGTGCCAGCACACCTAAATCAGGGGGAGCCAACTATGGCTACACCTTC.

The chain links TRBV5-6 to TRBJ2-5; D is perhaps TRBD1 (6 bases). Trimming shortened V by 2 bases and J by 6 bases, and 11 bases separated the two germline ends. Germline V gene lookup returns CDR1 SGHDT and CDR2 YYEEEE. CDR3 length equals 13 residues. The CDR3 DNA sequence: TGTGCCAGCAGCTTCGCCCAGGGGAAGACCCAGTACTTC. Translated, it gives CASSFAQGKTQYF. The variable domain in full, completed from reference TRBV5-6 and TRBJ2-5, reads DAGVTQSPTHLIKTRGQQVTLRCSPKSGHDTVSWYQQALGQGPQFIFQYYEEEERQRGNFPDRFSGHQFPNYSSELNVNALLLGDSALYLCASSFAQGKTQYFGPGTRLLVL.

The chain is built from TRBV18 and TRBJ1-2; D is undetermined. The germline V gene encodes CDR1 KGHSH and CDR2 LQKENI. This CDR3 has 12 amino acids. V lost 0 bases and J 8 bases, leaving 7 bases between the germline ends. In nucleotides, the CDR3 is TGTGCCAGCTCACCACCGGCGGGCGGCTACACCTTC. This sequence encodes CASSPPAGGYTF.

J is TRBJ1-2 and V is TRBV5-1, with D uncertain. The CDR3 totals 14 residues. Trimming removed 0 bases from V and 8 bases from J, with 14 bases in between. The germline V gene has CDR1 SGHRS and CDR2 YFSETQ. CDR3 nucleotide sequence: TGCGCCAGCAGCTTGGCCCCTCCAGGTAGGGGCTACACCTTC. Translating gives CASSLAPPGRGYTF.

The rearrangement links TRBV5-1 to TRBJ2-2, with D perhaps TRBD2 (5 bases). Per germline, CDR1 SGHRS and CDR2 YFSETQ. This CDR3 is built from 16 residues. Trimming removed 0 bases from V and 4 bases from J, with 13 bases in between. The CDR3 DNA reads as TGCGCCAGCAGCTTGGAAGAACTTCGGGGCACCGGGGAGCTGTTTTTT. Translating it yields CASSLEELRGTGELFF. Combining the CDR3 with reference TRBV5-1 and TRBJ2-2 gives the whole variable domain KAGVTQTPRYLIKTRGQQVTLSCSPISGHRSVSWYQQTPGQGLQFLFEYFSETQRNKGNFPGRFSGRQFSNSRSEMNVSTLELGDSALYLCASSLEELRGTGELFFGEGSRLTVL.

This chain links TRBV7-5 with TRBJ1-1; no check of the table's D call, TRBD1, against the DNA was made. TRBV7-5 is termed a pseudogene. This CDR3 has 14 residues. This chain's CDR3 is CARSLGQLPTEAFF. The CDR3 bases are TGTGCCAGAAGCCTGGGACAGCTGCCCACTGAAGCTTTCTTT.

V gene TRBV27 combines with J gene TRBJ1-4, with 7 bases aligning to TRBD1. CDR3 length: 15 amino acids. Germline V gives CDR1 MNHEY, CDR2 SMNVEV (reference sequence). V was clipped by 4 bases and J by 5 bases; unmatched bases: 7. The CDR3 here is CASSSRQGQNEKLFF. In nucleotides, the CDR3 is TGTGCCAGCAGTTCCCGACAGGGCCAAAATGAAAAACTGTTTTTT.

The rearrangement joins TRBV4-1 to TRBJ2-7, with D possibly being TRBD1 (6 bases). Between the trimmed V and J ends, which lost 1 base and 6 bases, there was a span of 10 bases. This CDR3 is 13 amino acids long. Germline lookup yields CDR1 MGHRA and CDR2 YSYEKL. Here the CDR3 reads CASSQARGGEQYF. DNA of the CDR3: TGCGCCAGCAGCCAAGCGAGAGGGGGCGAGCAGTACTTC.